This T cell receptor beta chain was sequenced for a study of post-analysis software for immune sequencing data. For the study at large: Relapsing-remitting, secondary progressive and progressive-relapsing multiple sclerosis were all included among the disease courses. The study, taken as a whole, reports: Among multiple sclerosis patients, normalized Chao1 diversity was significantly below that of controls. The study found TRBV5-6, TRBV5-1 and TRBV20-1 among about five TRBV segments more frequent in patients than controls.

Ten or more counts support this clonotype. Its antigen remains unidentified. CDR1 MDHEN and CDR2 SYDVKM come from the germline V gene. V lost 9 bases and J lost 6; bases outside the gene matches: 10. This CDR3 has 14 amino acids. Tagging with unique molecular identifiers was a feature of the TCR beta cDNA libraries. The source material, roughly 0.9 to 11 million T cells, gave rise to approximately 520,000 cDNA molecules. In TCRdb, the PCR reads were re-called with MiXCR into one record per CDR3 protein. The top ten hold roughly 4.8% of the sample, which has around 260,000 distinct CDR3 sequences, about 40% seen once.

The J gene is TRBJ2-1, the V gene TRBV28, with 8 bases that match TRBD1. This clonotype originated in a girl under 18 with multiple sclerosis. What was sequenced was blood. The CDR3 nucleotides are TGTGCCAGGGGACCGGGACAGGCAAGCAATGAGCAGTTCTTC. It translates to CARGPGQASNEQFF.